The clone carrying this T cell receptor beta chain was seen ten or more times. What it binds is unknown. Unfractionated whole blood served as the source for total RNA extraction. J lost 5 bases, V lost 1 base, and 2 bases had no gene match. This CDR3 has 13 residues. Germline V gives CDR1 SGHRS, CDR2 YFSETQ. The sample belongs to a study of human T cells and chemical hapten exposure. The study's findings and limits: Counts of TCRs above 1 in 1000 frequency stayed unchanged with DPC sensitization.

The library put unique molecular identifiers onto individual cDNA molecules. In the authors' workflow: The number of TCRs in each sample had a median of approximately 99,000 and spanned roughly 23,224 to 700,000. TCRdb reprocessed the 5' RACE reads with MiXCR, giving one entry per CDR3 protein. The V and J calls shown here were made by TCRdb, not taken from the authors' results. The sample includes about 140,000 distinct CDR3 sequences, around 4.4% of them seen just once. The chain carries TRBV5-1 and TRBJ2-7, with 8 nucleotides matching TRBD2. This clonotype was sampled from a female donor in good health. CDR3 sequence reads: CASSLTSGDEQYF. CDR3 in DNA: TGCGCCAGCAGCTTGACTAGCGGAGACGAGCAGTACTTC.